This entry lists 17 T cell receptor beta chains sequenced from one sample in a study of T cells in Graves' hyperthyroidism and ophthalmopathy. Amplified TCR beta CDR3 regions came from RNA transcripts. When the TCR CDR3 underwent first-round RT-PCR, the HTBI primer set was used. TCRdb processed the multiplex PCR reads anew with MiXCR; each CDR3 protein has one entry. In the table there are 300,000 to 450,000 distinct CDR3 sequences, about 13% of which are singletons. Sequenced: blood. Receptors originate from a woman aged 18-29 years with Graves' hyperthyroidism.

V gene TRBV27 combines with J gene TRBJ1-2, with a tentative D call TRBD1 (5 bases). V was trimmed by 7 bases and J by 4 bases, leaving 16 bases between them. Germline lookup yields CDR1 MNHEY and CDR2 SMNVEV (reference sequence). CDR3 length: 14 amino acids. CDR3 loop: CASIFTGALYGYTF. Here the CDR3 DNA reads TGTGCCAGCATTTTTACTGGGGCCCTCTATGGCTACACCTTC.

There are many counts of this clonotype. The chain has TRBV24-1 and TRBJ2-7; a possible D gene is TRBD2 (5 bases). The ends were cut back, 6 bases at V and 4 bases at J, with 12 bases in the middle. The germline gives CDR1 KGHDR, CDR2 SFDVKD. The CDR3 length is 13 residues. CDR3 in amino acids: CATSSGIGYEQYF. Written as DNA, the CDR3 is TGTGCCACCAGTTCGGGGATTGGGTACGAGCAGTACTTC.

In its sample, this clonotype was seen many times. The genes are TRBV7-8 and TRBJ1-6, with a possible D match to TRBD1 (6 bases). V was shortened by 6 bases and J by 9 bases, with 18 bases between the two germline ends. The CDR3 sequence is 15 residues long. CDR1 and CDR2 from the germline V gene are SGHVS and FQNEAQ. The CDR3 sequence is CASRQRGEVGSPLHF. The CDR3 bases are TGTGCCAGCAGGCAAAGGGGGGAGGTGGGTTCACCCCTCCACTTT.

This clonotype was found a few times. This chain links TRBV18 with TRBJ1-1, with no clear D. This CDR3 has 15 amino acids. In germline, CDR1 is KGHSH, CDR2 LQKENI. V was shortened by 3 bases and J by 4 bases, with 15 bases between the two germline ends. The chain's CDR3 is CASSPGSGRATEAFF. The CDR3 nucleotides are TGTGCCAGCTCACCGGGTTCCGGTAGAGCCACTGAAGCTTTCTTT. Filled out from reference TRBV18 and TRBJ1-1, the complete variable domain reads NAGVMQNPRHLVRRRGQEARLRCSPMKGHSHVYWYRQLPEEGLKFMVYLQKENIIDESGMPKERFSAEFPKEGPSILRIQQVVRGDSAAYFCASSPGSGRATEAFFGQGTRLTVV.

This clonotype was observed at least ten times. The CDR3 DNA reads as TGTGCCAGCAGTGATAAGGGAAGTGGATTAAAGGGTGAAGCTTTCTTT. Residues: CASSDKGSGLKGEAFF. The chain combines TRBV6-1 with TRBJ1-1; D is unclear. V lost 3 bases and J lost 7, with 21 bases in between. This CDR3 is built from 16 residues. Germline CDR1 and CDR2: MNHNS and SASEGT.

This clonotype was counted ten times or more. The chain uses TRBV24-1 and TRBJ1-2; no reliable D call. CDR1 is KGHDR, CDR2 SFDVKD, per germline. The CDR3 runs to 12 residues. Trimming shortened V by 6 bases and J by 4 bases, and 8 bases separated the two germline ends. This CDR3 is CATSNLTYGYTF. The CDR3 DNA sequence: TGTGCCACCAGTAACCTGACCTATGGCTACACCTTC.

Ten or more counts support this clonotype. The rearrangement joins TRBV6-1 to TRBJ2-2; D is uncertain. Germline V lookup: CDR1 MNHNS, CDR2 SASEGT. V lost 6 bases to trimming and J lost 0 bases, with 11 bases between them. The CDR3 has 15 residues. The CDR3 region is CASSFFGPNTGELFF. The CDR3 DNA is TGTGCCAGCAGCTTTTTTGGGCCGAACACCGGGGAGCTGTTTTTT.

This clonotype was seen a few times. V usage is TRBV14 and J usage is TRBJ2-1; either TRBD1 or TRBD2 may supply D (5 bases each). Germline values: CDR1 SGHDN, CDR2 FVKESK. Trimming shortened V by 2 bases and J by 9 bases, and 38 bases separated the two germline ends. CDR3 size: 22 residues. CDR3 in amino acids: CASSQLPPMSYLMGERVVEQFF. The CDR3 nucleotides read TGTGCCAGCAGCCAACTACCCCCAATGAGTTATCTAATGGGGGAACGGGTGGTTGAGCAGTTCTTC.

The V and J genes are TRBV6-2 or TRBV6-3 and TRBJ1-2, with D tentatively TRBD1 (5 bases). The CDR3 covers 14 residues. In germline, CDR1 is MNHEY, CDR2 SVGEGT. The CDR3 spells CAAQAGRANYGYTF. CDR3 nucleotide sequence: TGTGCTGCCCAGGCGGGCAGGGCCAACTATGGCTACACCTTC.

This clonotype occurred a few times. This chain joins TRBV6-1 and TRBJ2-7; D may match TRBD1 or TRBD2 (6 bases each). With 8 bases removed from V and 2 bases from J, the gap between germline ends came to 16 bases. Germline values: CDR1 MNHNS, CDR2 SASEGT. This CDR3 has 14 amino acids. The CDR3 spells CASFGGGNPYEQYF. For the CDR3, the DNA is TGTGCCAGCTTCGGGGGCGGGAACCCCTACGAGCAGTACTTC.

This clonotype was seen many times. The gene calls are TRBV20-1 and TRBJ1-5; no definite D call. The CDR3 has 13 amino acids. Trimming took 1 base from V and 4 from J, leaving 8 bases between them. Looked up from germline, CDR1 is DFQATT and CDR2 is SNEGSKA (reference sequence). CDR3 nucleotides: TGCAGTGCTAGAGGCAGCGTTAATCAGCCCCAGCATTTT. Translation: CSARGSVNQPQHF.

This clonotype was picked up many times. The CDR3 is CASSRGGASGRDEQFF. DNA for the CDR3: TGCGCCAGCAGCCGCGGGGGTGCTAGCGGGAGAGATGAGCAGTTCTTC. This sequence joins TRBV4-3 and TRBJ2-1, with 10 bases aligning to TRBD2. The V segment lost 4 bases and the J segment 8 bases; nucleotides outside the gene matches: 11. CDR3 size: 16 residues. CDR1 and CDR2 from the germline V gene are LGHNA and YSLEER.

This clonotype was detected ten times or more. This chain links TRBV9 with TRBJ2-7, with D perhaps TRBD1 (6 bases). V lost 3 bases to trimming and J lost 3 bases, with 7 bases between them. This CDR3 has 12 residues. Looked up from germline, CDR1 is SGDLS and CDR2 is YYNGEE. The CDR3 is CASSGTDYEQYF. The CDR3 bases are TGTGCCAGCAGCGGGACAGACTACGAGCAGTACTTC.

This clonotype has ten or more counts. The genes are TRBV7-9 and TRBJ1-1; D is possibly TRBD1 (6 bases). The V end was cut by 5 bases, the J end by 1 base, with 17 bases between. The CDR3 is 16 amino acids. CDR1 and CDR2 from the germline V gene are SEHNR and FQNEAQ (reference sequence). This CDR3 is CASSKRLTGSNTEAFF. In nucleotides, the CDR3 is TGTGCCAGCAGCAAACGATTAACAGGGTCGAACACTGAAGCTTTCTTT.

This clonotype was recorded at least ten times. The chain is built from TRBV6-1 and TRBJ2-7, with D tentatively TRBD1 (5 bases). Trimming shortened V by 5 bases and J by 1 base, and 18 bases separated the two germline ends. The germline V gene has CDR1 MNHNS and CDR2 SASEGT. CDR3 length: 16 amino acids. CDR3 sequence: CASSPASYRISYEQYF. Written as DNA, the CDR3 is TGTGCCAGCAGTCCCGCCTCTTACAGGATTTCCTACGAGCAGTACTTC.

This sequence joins TRBV5-6 and TRBJ1-1; 7 bases map to TRBD1. The CDR3 runs to 14 residues. V shed 3 bases, J shed 0 bases, and the junction held 2 bases outside the gene matches. Looked up from germline, CDR1 is SGHDT and CDR2 is YYEEEE. CDR3 residues: CASSWRGLNTEAFF. The CDR3, as DNA: TGTGCCAGCAGCTGGAGGGGGCTGAACACTGAAGCTTTCTTT. The complete variable domain, with remaining parts taken from reference TRBV5-6 and TRBJ1-1, reads DAGVTQSPTHLIKTRGQQVTLRCSPKSGHDTVSWYQQALGQGPQFIFQYYEEEERQRGNFPDRFSGHQFPNYSSELNVNALLLGDSALYLCASSWRGLNTEAFFGQGTRLTVV.

The chain uses TRBV4-1 and TRBJ1-5, with D unclear. Germline V lookup: CDR1 MGHRA, CDR2 YSYEKL. V lost 4 bases and J 1 base, leaving 20 bases between the germline ends. There are 18 residues in the CDR3. CDR3 sequence reads: CASSPLNGEGVSNQPQHF. CDR3 bases: TGCGCCAGCAGCCCCCTCAATGGGGAGGGAGTAAGCAATCAGCCCCAGCATTTT.